These T cell receptor beta chains were read from a single sample in a study of T cell changes during pregnancy in multiple sclerosis. Only in-frame clones appear in the TCRdb table, and some are missing; sequencing was by immunoSEQ multiplex PCR. This table holds 70,000 to 75,000 clones, 80% to 95% found once. The specimen comprised peripheral blood, sampled in the second trimester of pregnancy. These receptors originate from a female donor with multiple sclerosis, enrolled in a pregnancy study. The CDR3 runs from the conserved cysteine through the conserved F or W. The order of the fields is clone size, J gene, V gene, D gene, CDR3 protein, CDR3 DNA. The D gene is left open where the match is weak. The listing skips clone size in some rows; elsewhere it reads once, few, many or a size class.

clone_size: once; j_call: TRBJ2-1; v_call: TRBV9; d_call: TRBD2; cdr3_aa: CASSVPSSGGPYNEQFF; cdr3_nt: TGTGCCAGCAGCGTACCGTCGAGCGGGGGGCCCTACAATGAGCAGTTCTTC
clone_size: -; j_call: TRBJ2-7; v_call: TRBV27; d_call: TRBD2; cdr3_aa: CASGRLGGGEQYF; cdr3_nt: TGTGCCAGCGGCCGATTGGGGGGAGGGGAGCAGTACTTC
clone_size: -; j_call: TRBJ2-5; v_call: TRBV28; d_call: -; cdr3_aa: CASSSDREGGETQYF; cdr3_nt: TGTGCCAGCAGTTCGGACAGGGAGGGTGGAGAGACCCAGTACTTC
clone_size: -; j_call: TRBJ2-1; v_call: TRBV11-3; d_call: TRBD1; cdr3_aa: CASSTTGTAAYNEQFF; cdr3_nt: TGTGCCAGCAGCACGACAGGGACAGCAGCCTACAATGAGCAGTTCTTC
clone_size: -; j_call: TRBJ1-2; v_call: TRBV6-1; d_call: TRBD1; cdr3_aa: CASRRQGPGYGYTF; cdr3_nt: TGTGCCAGCAGAAGACAGGGTCCCGGCTATGGCTACACCTTC
clone_size: -; j_call: TRBJ2-5; v_call: TRBV9; d_call: -; cdr3_aa: CASSVEDGGASETQYF; cdr3_nt: TGTGCCAGCAGCGTAGAGGATGGGGGGGCGTCAGAGACCCAGTACTTC
clone_size: -; j_call: TRBJ2-1; v_call: TRBV5-1; d_call: TRBD2; cdr3_aa: CASSWIAGVPPGEQFF; cdr3_nt: TGCGCCAGCAGCTGGATAGCGGGAGTCCCCCCCGGTGAGCAGTTCTTC
clone_size: -; j_call: TRBJ2-5; v_call: TRBV5-4; d_call: TRBD2; cdr3_aa: CASSLDSGRAGETQYF; cdr3_nt: TGTGCCAGCAGCTTGGATTCCGGGAGGGCGGGCGAGACCCAGTACTTC
clone_size: -; j_call: TRBJ1-6; v_call: TRBV9; d_call: -; cdr3_aa: CASSVESGSPLHF; cdr3_nt: TGTGCCAGCAGCGTAGAGTCAGGGTCACCCCTCCACTTT
clone_size: many; j_call: TRBJ2-3; v_call: TRBV6-1; d_call: TRBD2; cdr3_aa: CASSELAGGPDTQYF; cdr3_nt: TGTGCCAGCAGTGAACTAGCGGGGGGGCCAGATACGCAGTATTTT
clone_size: -; j_call: TRBJ2-7; v_call: TRBV6-1; d_call: TRBD2; cdr3_aa: CASSGWSSGGYEQYF; cdr3_nt: TGTGCCAGCAGTGGTTGGTCTAGCGGGGGTTACGAGCAGTACTTC
clone_size: -; j_call: TRBJ2-7; v_call: TRBV5-1; d_call: -; cdr3_aa: CASSRGPGSYEQYF; cdr3_nt: TGCGCCAGCAGCCGCGGTCCGGGGTCCTACGAGCAGTACTTC
clone_size: -; j_call: TRBJ1-1; v_call: TRBV18; d_call: TRBD1; cdr3_aa: CASSSRDRVSEAFF; cdr3_nt: TGTGCCAGCTCATCCCGGGACAGGGTCTCTGAAGCTTTCTTT
clone_size: -; j_call: TRBJ2-2; v_call: TRBV27; d_call: -; cdr3_aa: CASSPLTGELFF; cdr3_nt: TGTGCCAGCAGTCCCCTGACCGGGGAGCTGTTTTTT
clone_size: -; j_call: TRBJ2-2; v_call: TRBV11-3; d_call: -; cdr3_aa: CASSLRSTGELFF; cdr3_nt: TGTGCCAGCAGCTTAAGGAGCACCGGGGAGCTGTTTTTT
clone_size: once; j_call: TRBJ1-2; v_call: TRBV7-2; d_call: TRBD1; cdr3_aa: CASSLVGGQINYGYTF; cdr3_nt: TGTGCCAGCAGCTTAGTCGGGGGACAGATTAACTATGGCTACACCTTC
clone_size: -; j_call: TRBJ2-5; v_call: TRBV18; d_call: TRBD1; cdr3_aa: CASSPGGQASQETQYF; cdr3_nt: TGTGCCAGCTCACCTGGAGGACAGGCATCTCAAGAGACCCAGTACTTC
clone_size: -; j_call: TRBJ2-2; v_call: TRBV11-3; d_call: -; cdr3_aa: CASTDQGRAGELFF; cdr3_nt: TGTGCCAGCACGGATCAGGGAAGGGCCGGGGAGCTGTTTTTT
clone_size: -; j_call: TRBJ2-3; v_call: TRBV7-8; d_call: -; cdr3_aa: CASSPRTGGTDHTQYF; cdr3_nt: TGTGCCAGCAGCCCTCGTACGGGGGGCACCGACCATACGCAGTATTTT
clone_size: -; j_call: TRBJ2-3; v_call: TRBV9; d_call: -; cdr3_aa: CASSAQGFGTDTQYF; cdr3_nt: TGTGCCAGCAGCGCACAGGGTTTTGGCACAGATACGCAGTATTTT
clone_size: -; j_call: TRBJ2-1; v_call: TRBV4-2; d_call: -; cdr3_aa: CASSQDWLAHNEQFF; cdr3_nt: TGTGCCAGCAGCCAAGATTGGCTAGCCCACAATGAGCAGTTCTTC
clone_size: -; j_call: TRBJ1-4; v_call: TRBV10-3; d_call: TRBD1; cdr3_aa: CAIRAGQGGKLFF; cdr3_nt: TGTGCCATCAGGGCTGGACAGGGCGGAAAACTGTTTTTT
clone_size: -; j_call: TRBJ2-7; v_call: TRBV30; d_call: TRBD1; cdr3_aa: CAWSGPGGISYEQYF; cdr3_nt: TGTGCCTGGAGTGGGCCAGGGGGCATCTCCTACGAGCAGTACTTC
clone_size: -; j_call: TRBJ2-1; v_call: TRBV4-3; d_call: TRBD2; cdr3_aa: CASSTTSGGANEQFF; cdr3_nt: TGCGCCAGCAGCACCACTAGCGGGGGAGCCAATGAGCAGTTCTTC
clone_size: -; j_call: TRBJ1-5; v_call: TRBV19; d_call: TRBD1; cdr3_aa: CASMILGQGSSNQPQHF; cdr3_nt: TGTGCCAGTATGATACTGGGACAGGGTTCTAGCAATCAGCCCCAGCATTTT
clone_size: -; j_call: TRBJ2-7; v_call: TRBV5-6; d_call: TRBD1; cdr3_aa: CASSLEGQGLRQYF; cdr3_nt: TGTGCCAGCAGCTTGGAGGGACAGGGTTTAAGGCAGTACTTC
clone_size: -; j_call: TRBJ1-2; v_call: TRBV6-5; d_call: -; cdr3_aa: CASSYQQVSYGYTF; cdr3_nt: TGTGCCAGCAGTTACCAACAGGTCTCCTATGGCTACACCTTC
clone_size: once; j_call: TRBJ1-1; v_call: TRBV7-2; d_call: -; cdr3_aa: CASVRTEAFF; cdr3_nt: TGTGCCAGCGTGCGGACTGAAGCTTTCTTT